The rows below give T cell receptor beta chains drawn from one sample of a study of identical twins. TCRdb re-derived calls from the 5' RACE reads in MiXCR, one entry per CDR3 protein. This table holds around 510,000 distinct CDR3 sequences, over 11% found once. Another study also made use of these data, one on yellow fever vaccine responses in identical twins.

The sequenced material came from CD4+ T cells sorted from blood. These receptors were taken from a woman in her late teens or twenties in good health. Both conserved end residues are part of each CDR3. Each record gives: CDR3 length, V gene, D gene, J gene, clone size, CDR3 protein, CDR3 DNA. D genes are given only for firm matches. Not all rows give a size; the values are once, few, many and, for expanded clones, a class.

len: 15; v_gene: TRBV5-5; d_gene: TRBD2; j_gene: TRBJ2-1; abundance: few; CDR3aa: CASSLAQREYNEQFF; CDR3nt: TGTGCCAGCAGCTTGGCCCAGCGGGAGTACAATGAGCAGTTCTTC
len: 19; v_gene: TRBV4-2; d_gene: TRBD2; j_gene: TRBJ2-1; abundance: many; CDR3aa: CASSRSEGAGVVRGNEQFF; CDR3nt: TGTGCCAGCAGCCGCAGTGAAGGAGCGGGAGTGGTACGCGGCAATGAGCAGTTCTTC
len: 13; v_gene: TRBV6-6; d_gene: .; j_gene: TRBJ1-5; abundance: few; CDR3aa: CAGHVDSNQPQHF; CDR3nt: TGTGCCGGGCACGTAGATAGCAATCAGCCCCAGCATTTT
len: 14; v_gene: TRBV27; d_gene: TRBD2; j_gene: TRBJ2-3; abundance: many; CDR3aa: CASRRAGGGDTQYF; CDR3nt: TGTGCCAGCAGGCGAGCGGGGGGTGGGGATACGCAGTATTTT
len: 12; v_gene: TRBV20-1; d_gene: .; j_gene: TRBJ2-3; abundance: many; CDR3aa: CSAIPTPDTQYF; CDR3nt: TGCAGTGCCATCCCTACGCCCGATACGCAGTATTTT
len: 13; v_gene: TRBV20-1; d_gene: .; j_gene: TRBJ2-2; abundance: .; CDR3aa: CSAPDKPTGELFF; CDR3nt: TGCAGTGCTCCGGACAAGCCCACCGGGGAGCTGTTTTTT
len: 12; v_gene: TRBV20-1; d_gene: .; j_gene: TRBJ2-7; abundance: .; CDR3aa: CSAGGLADEQYF; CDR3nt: TGCAGTGCTGGGGGGCTAGCTGACGAGCAGTACTTC
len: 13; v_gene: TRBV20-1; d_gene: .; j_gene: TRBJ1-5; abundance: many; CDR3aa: CSAPLGANQPQHF; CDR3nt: TGCAGTGCTCCTCTCGGGGCCAATCAGCCCCAGCATTTT
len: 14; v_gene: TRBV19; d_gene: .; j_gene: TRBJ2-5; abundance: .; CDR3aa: CASSKGMPSGTQYF; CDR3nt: TGTGCCAGTAGTAAGGGTATGCCTTCGGGGACCCAGTACTTC
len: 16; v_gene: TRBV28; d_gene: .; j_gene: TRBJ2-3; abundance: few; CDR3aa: CASSFAGVGYTDTQYF; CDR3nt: TGTGCCAGCAGTTTTGCCGGGGTTGGGTACACAGATACGCAGTATTTT
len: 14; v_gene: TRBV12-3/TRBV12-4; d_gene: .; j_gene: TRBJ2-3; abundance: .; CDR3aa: CASSLVGNTDTQYF; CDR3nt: TGTGCCAGCAGTTTAGTAGGGAACACAGATACGCAGTATTTT
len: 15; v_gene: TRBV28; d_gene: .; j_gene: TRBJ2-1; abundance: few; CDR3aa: CASLQLPSSYNEQFF; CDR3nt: TGTGCCAGCCTCCAGCTTCCTAGCTCCTACAATGAGCAGTTCTTC
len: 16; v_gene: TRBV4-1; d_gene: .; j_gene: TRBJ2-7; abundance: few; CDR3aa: CASSQPGTSSSYEQYF; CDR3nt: TGCGCCAGCAGCCAGCCCGGGACCTCTTCCTCCTACGAGCAGTACTTC
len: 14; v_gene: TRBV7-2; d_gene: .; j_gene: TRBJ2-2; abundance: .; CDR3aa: CASSLGLHTGELFF; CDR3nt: TGTGCCAGCAGCTTAGGCCTGCACACCGGGGAGCTGTTTTTT
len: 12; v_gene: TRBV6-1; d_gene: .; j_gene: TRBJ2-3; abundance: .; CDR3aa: CASSEARDTQYF; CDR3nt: TGTGCCAGCAGTGAAGCGAGAGATACGCAGTATTTT
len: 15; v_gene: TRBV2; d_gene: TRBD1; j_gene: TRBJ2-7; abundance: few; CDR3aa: CASREFGTVSYEQYF; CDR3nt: TGTGCCAGCAGGGAATTTGGGACAGTCTCCTACGAGCAGTACTTC
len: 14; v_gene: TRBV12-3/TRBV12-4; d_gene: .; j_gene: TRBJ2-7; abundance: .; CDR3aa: CASRGPSEALEQYF; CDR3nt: TGTGCCAGCAGGGGGCCCTCAGAGGCCCTCGAGCAGTACTTC
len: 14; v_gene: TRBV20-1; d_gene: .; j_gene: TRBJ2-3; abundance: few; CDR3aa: CSAQKVGATDTQYF; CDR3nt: TGCAGTGCCCAAAAGGTGGGAGCGACAGATACGCAGTATTTT
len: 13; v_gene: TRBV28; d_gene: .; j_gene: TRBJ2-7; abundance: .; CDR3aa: CASRDIAVQEQYF; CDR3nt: TGTGCCAGCAGGGATATAGCCGTTCAGGAGCAGTACTTC
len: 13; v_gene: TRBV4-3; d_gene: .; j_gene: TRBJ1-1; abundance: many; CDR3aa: CASSQLVNTEAFF; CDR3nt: TGCGCCAGCAGCCAACTAGTGAACACTGAAGCTTTCTTT
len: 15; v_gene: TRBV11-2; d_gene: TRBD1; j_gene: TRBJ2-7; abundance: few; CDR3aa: CASSTPGQGPYEQYF; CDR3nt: TGTGCCAGCAGCACCCCGGGACAGGGACCCTACGAGCAGTACTTC
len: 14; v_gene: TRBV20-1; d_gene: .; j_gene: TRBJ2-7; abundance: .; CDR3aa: CSARVTRNFYEQYF; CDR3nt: TGCAGTGCTAGAGTCACTAGAAATTTCTACGAGCAGTACTTC
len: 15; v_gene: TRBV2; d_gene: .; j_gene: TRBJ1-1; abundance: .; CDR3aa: CASSEVGNLNTEAFF; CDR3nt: TGTGCCAGCAGTGAAGTTGGAAACTTGAACACTGAAGCTTTCTTT
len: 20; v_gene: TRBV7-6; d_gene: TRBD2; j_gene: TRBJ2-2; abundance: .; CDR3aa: CASSLVGGKGLAENTGELFF; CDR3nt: TGTGCCAGCAGCTTAGTGGGTGGAAAGGGACTAGCGGAGAACACCGGGGAGCTGTTTTTT
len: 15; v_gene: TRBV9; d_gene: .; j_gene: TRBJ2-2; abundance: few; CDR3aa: CASSGDPGTPGELFF; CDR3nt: TGTGCCAGCAGCGGGGACCCGGGGACACCCGGGGAGCTGTTTTTT
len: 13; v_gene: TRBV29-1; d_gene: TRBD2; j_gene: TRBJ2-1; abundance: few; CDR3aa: CSVEDSGRHEQFF; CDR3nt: TGCAGCGTTGAAGATAGCGGGAGGCATGAGCAGTTCTTC
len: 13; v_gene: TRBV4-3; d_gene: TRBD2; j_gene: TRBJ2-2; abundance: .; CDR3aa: CASSQRLAVELFF; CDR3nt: TGCGCCAGCAGCCAGAGACTAGCAGTGGAGCTGTTTTTT
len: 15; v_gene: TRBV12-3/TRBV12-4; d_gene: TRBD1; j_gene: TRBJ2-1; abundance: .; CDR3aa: CASSVPGQGAGEQFF; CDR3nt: TGTGCCAGCAGTGTCCCGGGACAGGGGGCTGGGGAGCAGTTCTTC
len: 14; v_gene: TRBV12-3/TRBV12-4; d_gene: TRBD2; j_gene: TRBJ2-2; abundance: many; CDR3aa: CASRSLAASGELFF; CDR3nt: TGTGCCAGCAGATCACTAGCGGCTTCCGGCGAGCTGTTTTTT
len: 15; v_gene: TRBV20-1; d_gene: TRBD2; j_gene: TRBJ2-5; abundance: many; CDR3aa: CSAPSPSGGGETQYF; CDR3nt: TGCAGTGCTCCCAGTCCTAGCGGGGGAGGAGAGACCCAGTACTTC
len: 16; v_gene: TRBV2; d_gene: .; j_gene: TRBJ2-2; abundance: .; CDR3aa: CASMLDSSVVTGELFF; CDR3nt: TGTGCCAGCATGTTGGATAGCTCGGTAGTTACCGGGGAGCTGTTTTTT
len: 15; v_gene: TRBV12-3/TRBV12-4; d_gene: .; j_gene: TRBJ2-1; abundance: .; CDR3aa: CASSPKSPGYNEQFF; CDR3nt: TGTGCCAGCAGCCCAAAGTCCCCAGGCTACAATGAGCAGTTCTTC
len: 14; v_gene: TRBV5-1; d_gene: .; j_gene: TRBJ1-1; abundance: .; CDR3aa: CASSLVGRNTEAFF; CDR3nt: TGCGCCAGCAGCTTGGTTGGGAGGAACACTGAAGCTTTCTTT
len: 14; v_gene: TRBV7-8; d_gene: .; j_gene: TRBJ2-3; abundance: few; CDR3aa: CASSLMEGTDTQYF; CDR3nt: TGTGCCAGCAGCTTAATGGAGGGTACAGATACGCAGTATTTT
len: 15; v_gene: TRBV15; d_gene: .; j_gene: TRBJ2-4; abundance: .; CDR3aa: CATSTRELAKNIQYF; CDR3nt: TGTGCCACCAGCACCAGAGAACTAGCCAAAAACATTCAGTACTTC
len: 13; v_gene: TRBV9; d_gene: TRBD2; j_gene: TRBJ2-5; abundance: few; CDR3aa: CASISGGAETQYF; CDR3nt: TGTGCCAGCATTAGCGGGGGGGCAGAGACCCAGTACTTC
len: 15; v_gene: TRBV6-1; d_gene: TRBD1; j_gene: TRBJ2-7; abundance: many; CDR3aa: CASSQTGASAYEQYF; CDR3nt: TGTGCCAGCAGCCAAACAGGGGCTTCGGCCTACGAGCAGTACTTC
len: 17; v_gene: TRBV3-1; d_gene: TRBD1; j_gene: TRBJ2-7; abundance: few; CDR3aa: CASSPWGTRDRSYEQYF; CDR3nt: TGTGCCAGCAGCCCATGGGGGACCCGGGACAGATCCTACGAGCAGTACTTC
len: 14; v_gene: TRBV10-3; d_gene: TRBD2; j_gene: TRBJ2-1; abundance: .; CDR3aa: CAISAQREANEQFF; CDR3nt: TGTGCCATCAGTGCCCAGCGGGAGGCGAATGAGCAGTTCTTC
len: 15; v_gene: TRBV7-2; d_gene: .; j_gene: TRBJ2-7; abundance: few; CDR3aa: CASSQTRQGIYEQYF; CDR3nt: TGTGCCAGCAGCCAAACGAGGCAGGGGATCTACGAGCAGTACTTC
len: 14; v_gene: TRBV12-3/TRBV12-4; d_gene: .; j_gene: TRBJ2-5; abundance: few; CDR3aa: CASSLGPTQETQYF; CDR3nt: TGTGCCAGCAGTTTAGGGCCGACACAAGAGACCCAGTACTTC
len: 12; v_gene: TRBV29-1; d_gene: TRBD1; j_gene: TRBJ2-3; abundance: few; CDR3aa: CSGDREADTQYF; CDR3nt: TGCAGCGGGGACAGAGAAGCAGATACGCAGTATTTT
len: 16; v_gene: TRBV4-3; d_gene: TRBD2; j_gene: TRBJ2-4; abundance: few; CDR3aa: CASSQATGRAEIIQYF; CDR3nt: TGCGCCAGCAGCCAAGCCACCGGGAGGGCCGAAATTATTCAGTACTTC
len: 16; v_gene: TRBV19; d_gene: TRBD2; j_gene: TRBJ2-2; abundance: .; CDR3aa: CASTYLAGLNTGELFF; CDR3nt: TGTGCCAGTACCTACCTAGCGGGACTAAACACCGGGGAGCTGTTTTTT
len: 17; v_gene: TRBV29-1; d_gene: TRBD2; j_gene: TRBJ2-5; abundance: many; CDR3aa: CSVELSGGFRIQETQYF; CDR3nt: TGCAGCGTTGAGCTTAGCGGGGGGTTTCGTATTCAAGAGACCCAGTACTTC
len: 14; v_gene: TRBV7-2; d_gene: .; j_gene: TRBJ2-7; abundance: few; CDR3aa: CASSSPGSDYEQYF; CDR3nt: TGTGCCAGCAGCTCGCCCGGGTCTGACTACGAGCAGTACTTC
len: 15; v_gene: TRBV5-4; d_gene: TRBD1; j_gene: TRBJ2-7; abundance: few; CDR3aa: CASYSLGQGPYEQYF; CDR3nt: TGTGCCAGCTACTCCTTAGGACAGGGCCCCTACGAGCAGTACTTC
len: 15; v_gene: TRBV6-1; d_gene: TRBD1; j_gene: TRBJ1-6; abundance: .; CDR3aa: CASRSGQGVGSPLHF; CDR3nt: TGTGCCAGCAGATCGGGACAGGGGGTGGGTTCACCCCTCCACTTT